This T cell receptor (beta chain) was captured by sequencing in a study of shared clonotypes between healthy human individuals. Assay: immunoSEQ multiplex PCR; the TCRdb copy retains only in-frame clones and omits some. Seen here are approximately 2.3 million clones, approximately 95% observed once, and the top ten hold about 0.39%. V lost 2 bases and J 6 bases, leaving 7 bases between the germline ends. The CDR3 length is 13 residues. Germline CDR1 is MNHEY and CDR2 is SMNVEV (reference sequence). Sequenced sample: naive CD4+ T cells from PBMCs. The sample's subset: CD45RA+ positively selected. This clonotype originated in a man younger than 30 in good health. Some clones in this sample may be carry-over from other donors' samples. V gene TRBV27 combines with J gene TRBJ2-2; no firm D call. The CDR3 loop reads CASSLRAPGELFF. As DNA, the CDR3 is TGTGCCAGCAGTTTACGGGCGCCCGGGGAGCTGTTTTTT.